The 10 T cell receptor beta chains below all came from one sample that was sequenced in a study of cytomegalovirus exposure and HLA in healthy donors. The primer mix had 60 Vbeta and 13 Jbeta primers. Generated by immunoSEQ multiplex PCR, the TCRdb table keeps only in-frame clones and is missing some. The data show approximately 140,000 clones, just under 65% seen once. The sample consisted of PBMCs. The receptors here all came from a woman aged 55-75 years in good health and CMV-seropositive.

This clone turned up a few times. The same CDR3 arises from other DNA sequences in this sample as well. DNA for the CDR3: TGTGCCAGCAGCTTAGCGGGCGCAGCCTACGAGCAGTACTTC. Its translation is CASSLAGAAYEQYF. J is TRBJ2-7 and V is TRBV7-9; the D is unclear. CDR1 is SEHNR and CDR2 is FQNEAQ in the germline V gene (reference sequence). The ends were cut back, 0 bases at V and 2 bases at J, with 8 bases in the middle. The CDR3 is 14 residues long. The entire variable domain, with the rest obtained from reference TRBV7-9 and TRBJ2-7, is as follows: DTGVSQNPRHKITKRGQNVTFRCDPISEHNRLYWYRQTLGQGPEFLTYFQNEAQLEKSRLLSDRFSAERPKGSFSTLEIQRTEQGDSAMYLCASSLAGAAYEQYFGPGTRLTVT.

J is TRBJ1-2 and V is TRBV7-9, with D possibly matching TRBD1 (6 bases). Between the trimmed V and J ends, which lost 0 bases and 4 bases, there was a span of 12 bases. The CDR3 totals 15 residues. CDR1 is SEHNR and CDR2 is FQNEAQ in the germline V gene (reference sequence). DNA of the CDR3: TGTGCCAGCAGCTTAGCCCAGGGGTTTACCTATGGCTACACCTTC. Amino acids: CASSLAQGFTYGYTF.

CDR3 bases: TGCGCCAGCAGTGATACAGGGGACTATGGCTACACCTTC. This translates into CASSDTGDYGYTF. This rearrangement joins TRBV10-2 to TRBJ1-2; 7 nucleotides align to TRBD1. Germline CDR1 WSHSY, CDR2 SAAADI. The CDR3 runs 13 residues. Trimming took 3 bases from V and 3 from J; bases not matched to a gene: 1.

The chain combines TRBV18 with TRBJ2-1; weak D call: TRBD2 (6 bases). The CDR3 is 17 amino acids. Trimming removed 2 bases at V and 0 bases at J, with 14 bases between. CDR1 and CDR2 (germline): KGHSH, LQKENI. The CDR3, as DNA: TGTGCCAGCTCACCAAAAACGGAGGACTACTCCTACAATGAGCAGTTCTTC. Translating it yields CASSPKTEDYSYNEQFF. The complete variable domain, with remaining parts taken from reference TRBV18 and TRBJ2-1, reads NAGVMQNPRHLVRRRGQEARLRCSPMKGHSHVYWYRQLPEEGLKFMVYLQKENIIDESGMPKERFSAEFPKEGPSILRIQQVVRGDSAAYFCASSPKTEDYSYNEQFFGPGTRLTVL.

This clone turned up a few times. The rearrangement links TRBV30 to TRBJ2-7, with 8 bases identical to TRBD2. The germline CDR1 and CDR2 sequences are GTSNPN and SVGIG (reference sequence). The CDR3 is 11 residues long. Losses at the gene ends were 2 bases for V and 6 bases for J; bases not matched to a gene: 0. The CDR3 coding sequence is TGTGCCTGGAGTCGGGGGGGCGAGCAGTACTTC. As protein: CAWSRGGEQYF.

V gene TRBV29-1 combines with J gene TRBJ2-5, with D perhaps TRBD1 (5 bases). Near its end, the DNA agrees better with TRBJ2-7, so the J call may be wrong. CDR1 SQVTM and CDR2 ANQGSEA come from the germline V gene. CDR3 length: 14 residues. CDR3 in DNA: TGCAGCGTTGAATCGGGTGACAGTTCCTACGAGCAGTACTTC. Protein sequence: CSVESGDSSYEQYF.

The chain employs TRBV6-6 and TRBJ2-3; 10 bases line up with TRBD2. This CDR3 spans 15 amino acids. Germline V lookup: CDR1 MNHNY, CDR2 SVGAGI (reference sequence). Trimming cost V 6 bases and J 1 base; bases outside gene matches: 4. The CDR3 DNA sequence: TGTGCCAGCAGCCCCGGGACTAGCGGCACAGATACGCAGTATTTT. Translation: CASSPGTSGTDTQYF.

The rearrangement uses TRBV7-9 and TRBJ2-7; D is perhaps TRBD2 (6 bases). Germline CDR1 is SEHNR and CDR2 is FQNEAQ (reference sequence). V lost 6 bases and J lost 3, with 18 bases in between. The CDR3 has 15 amino acids. The CDR3 DNA reads as TGTGCCAGCAGTGGAACCGGGACTCCCTTCTACGAGCAGTACTTC. The encoded protein is CASSGTGTPFYEQYF.

The chain joins TRBV7-9 to TRBJ2-7, with 8 bases that match TRBD1. The CDR3 is made up of 15 amino acids. Germline CDR1 reads SEHNR; CDR2 reads FQNEAQ (reference sequence). The V gene end was trimmed by 3 bases and the J gene end by 3 bases; junction bases not matched to a gene: 7. CDR3 amino acids: CASSFVSGQGYEQYF. The CDR3 coding sequence is TGTGCCAGCAGCTTTGTTTCCGGACAGGGCTACGAGCAGTACTTC.

The sample holds one count of this clone. The V gene is TRBV30, the J gene TRBJ1-1, with D tentatively TRBD1 (5 bases). The CDR3 runs 15 residues. Per the germline V gene, CDR1 is GTSNPN and CDR2 is SVGIG (reference sequence). Trimming took off 2 bases at V and 4 bases at J, with 17 bases between the two ends. The DNA for the CDR3 is TGTGCCTGGAGTCTAGGGCAGGGCCCGGGCACTGAAGCTTTCTTT. Its protein product is CAWSLGQGPGTEAFF.